Many counts were recorded for the clone carrying this TCR beta chain. Its specificity is unknown. The sequence runs out 3 residues before the end of the CDR3; the remainder is reconstructed from the germline J gene. This CDR3 is built from 15 residues. In germline, CDR1 is KGHDR, CDR2 SFDVKD. The J segment lost 1 base and the V segment lost 0 bases, leaving 0 bases of the junction unmatched. Sequencing was performed with immunoSEQ multiplex PCR; in TCRdb, only in-frame clones are kept and a portion is missing. The repertoire consists of roughly 58,000 clones, none detected only once. The data belong to a study of T cell clonality in common variable immunodeficiency. General study findings and limits: Compared with controls, CVID subjects had fewer shared TCRbeta clones. Reportedly, TCR beta sequences from common variable immunodeficiency showed fewer deletions and N-nucleotide insertions. CVID subjects showed higher TCRbeta clonality than healthy controls.

Donors gave roughly 4.5 to 8 ml heparinized peripheral whole blood. Input material: peripheral blood mononuclear cells. This TCR was recovered from a person aged 18-70 years in good health. The rearrangement links TRBV24-1 to TRBJ2-7, with 9 nucleotides matching TRBD1. The CDR3 is CATSDLDRGSYEQYF. The CDR3 bases that were read are TGTGCCACCAGTGATTTGGACAGGGGGTCCTACGAG.